A single sample gave rise to the 20 T cell receptor beta chains below, sequenced in a study of blood T cells in healthy people across ages. A second PCR of 7 to 11 cycles used a sample-barcoded 5' primer and a J-beta primer mix. One entry per CDR3 protein results from TCRdb running MiXCR on the 5' RACE reads. The data hold approximately 680,000 distinct CDR3 sequences, with roughly 32% observed a single time. The sample taken for sequencing was blood. Receptor source: a woman at least 80 years old in good health.

The chain joins TRBV10-3 to TRBJ2-3; 8 nucleotides align to TRBD1. V was pared by 4 bases and J by 2 bases, with 8 bases of the junction left unmatched. This CDR3 has 16 amino acids. In germline, CDR1 is ENHRY, CDR2 SYGVKD. CDR3 DNA sequence: TGTGCCATCAGTGTTTTCGAGGACAGGGTCACAGATACGCAGTATTTT. Translating gives CAISVFEDRVTDTQYF.

This rearrangement joins TRBV4-2 to TRBJ1-4; D possibly corresponds to TRBD1 (6 bases). The CDR3 has 14 residues. The ends were cut back, 1 base at V and 8 bases at J, with 11 bases in the middle. Germline-derived CDR1 and CDR2 are LGHNA and YNFKEQ. CDR3 DNA: TGTGCCAGCAGCCAAGTTTGGGGGCAGGAAAAACTGTTTTTT. Its translation is CASSQVWGQEKLFF.

The chain joins TRBV5-1 to TRBJ1-1, with D tentatively TRBD1 (6 bases). Germline assignment: CDR1 SGHRS and CDR2 YFSETQ. V lost 3 bases to trimming and J lost 2 bases, with 14 bases between them. This CDR3 is 15 amino acids long. The CDR3 region has the DNA TGCGCCAGCAGCTGGGGGCCAGGGTCTAACACTGAAGCTTTCTTT. It is translated as CASSWGPGSNTEAFF. The entire variable domain, with the rest obtained from reference TRBV5-1 and TRBJ1-1, is as follows: KAGVTQTPRYLIKTRGQQVTLSCSPISGHRSVSWYQQTPGQGLQFLFEYFSETQRNKGNFPGRFSGRQFSNSRSEMNVSTLELGDSALYLCASSWGPGSNTEAFFGQGTRLTVV.

The gene calls are TRBV6-1 and TRBJ1-1, with D perhaps TRBD1 (5 bases). There are 13 residues in the CDR3. The germline CDR1 and CDR2 sequences are MNHNS and SASEGT. V dropped 6 bases and J dropped 5 bases, with 13 bases sitting between them. The CDR3 sequence is CASRIGQGTEAFF. The DNA for the CDR3 is TGTGCCAGCAGAATTGGCCAGGGAACTGAAGCTTTCTTT.

At least ten counts were recorded for this clonotype. The chain is built from TRBV28 and TRBJ2-7; D is undetermined. V was cut by 2 bases and J by 2 bases, with 10 bases left in between. Germline values: CDR1 MDHEN, CDR2 SYDVKM. There are 14 residues in the CDR3. CDR3 DNA sequence: TGTGCCAGCAGTTTACTACCGAGGCCCTACGAGCAGTACTTC. Translating gives CASSLLPRPYEQYF. Combining the CDR3 with reference TRBV28 and TRBJ2-7 gives the whole variable domain DVKVTQSSRYLVKRTGEKVFLECVQDMDHENMFWYRQDPGLGLRLIYFSYDVKMKEKGDIPEGYSVSREKKERFSLILESASTNQTSMYLCASSLLPRPYEQYFGPGTRLTVT.

The sample holds a few counts of this clonotype. The chain couples TRBV7-8 to TRBJ1-1, with unresolved D. The CDR3 is made up of 14 amino acids. In germline, CDR1 is SGHVS, CDR2 FQNEAQ. V lost 5 bases and J lost 0, with 10 bases in between. CDR3 nucleotide sequence: TGTGCCAGCAGCCGCGGGGTTCTGAACACTGAAGCTTTCTTT. Amino acid sequence: CASSRGVLNTEAFF.

This clonotype came up many times. The chain recombines TRBV7-3 with TRBJ2-7, with D possibly TRBD2 on 7 matching bases. The CDR3 contains 16 residues. Germline V gene data show CDR1 as SGHTA and CDR2 as FQGTGA. Trimming pared 5 bases from V and 7 bases from J, leaving 24 bases between. The CDR3 DNA is TGTGCCAGCAGCCCGGAGGGGGGGCGGTTGAAGGGGGAGCAGTACTTC. Its protein product is CASSPEGGRLKGEQYF.

This clonotype has at least ten counts. The chain combines TRBV7-3 with TRBJ2-6, with 11 bases lining up with TRBD1. This CDR3 is 20 amino acids long. The germline gives CDR1 SGHTA, CDR2 FQGTGA. V was pared by 4 bases and J by 0 bases, with 11 bases of the junction left unmatched. DNA of the CDR3: TGTGCCAGCAGCTCAAAACTCCGGGACAGGGGGACCTCTGGGGCCAACGTCCTGACTTTC. Translated, it gives CASSSKLRDRGTSGANVLTF.

The chain joins TRBV18 to TRBJ2-1; D unresolved. This CDR3 region has 14 residues. Germline loops: CDR1 KGHSH, CDR2 LQKENI. Between the trimmed V and J ends, which lost 3 bases and 15 bases, there was a span of 21 bases. The CDR3 is CASSPKPESHNTFF. Written as DNA, the CDR3 is TGTGCCAGCTCACCTAAACCTGAAAGCCATAATACGTTCTTC.

This clonotype appeared many times. This chain connects TRBV7-2 to TRBJ1-1; TRBD1 agrees at 11 bases. This CDR3 region has 16 residues. Unmatched junction bases numbered 5, after V lost 5 bases and J lost 0 bases. Germline CDR1 and CDR2: SGHTA and FQGNSA. The CDR3 is CASSRTGGLLNTEAFF. CDR3 DNA sequence: TGTGCCAGCAGCCGGACAGGGGGCCTTCTGAACACTGAAGCTTTCTTT.

This clonotype was observed at least ten times. V and J are TRBV5-4 and TRBJ1-1; D is ambiguous. Trimming removed 4 bases at V and 5 bases at J, with 18 bases between. CDR1 and CDR2 (germline): SGHNT, YYREEE (reference sequence). The CDR3 is 15 amino acids. In DNA, the CDR3 is TGTGCCAGCAGCCCCCCCGGAGAGGGTTATACTGAAGCTTTCTTT. Its translation is CASSPPGEGYTEAFF.

This clonotype was counted many times. This sequence joins TRBV20-1 and TRBJ2-5; 8 bases fit TRBD2. Germline assignment: CDR1 DFQATT and CDR2 SNEGSKA (reference sequence). This CDR3 has 13 residues. The V gene end was trimmed by 6 bases and the J gene end by 5 bases; junction bases not matched to a gene: 8. CDR3 nucleotide sequence: TGCAGTGCCATGGGACTAGTAAGGGAGACCCAGTACTTC. It codes for CSAMGLVRETQYF.

The genes are TRBV19 and TRBJ1-1; D might be TRBD1 (5 bases). This CDR3 region has 15 residues. Germline V gene sequence: CDR1 LNHDA, CDR2 SQIVND (reference sequence). Trimming shortened V by 7 bases and J by 3 bases, and 18 bases separated the two germline ends. The CDR3 nucleotides are TGTGCCAGTAACCCCAACACGGGAGGGGACACTGAAGCTTTCTTT. Translated, it gives CASNPNTGGDTEAFF.

This clonotype has just a few counts. This chain links TRBV29-1 with TRBJ1-4; D possibly corresponds to TRBD1 (6 bases). The CDR3 is made up of 15 amino acids. CDR1 is SQVTM and CDR2 is ANQGSEA in the germline V gene. With 4 bases removed from V and 7 bases from J, the gap between germline ends came to 19 bases. CDR3 nucleotide sequence: TGCAGCGTTGGGGGCCTTGGGGGGCTCGTTGAAAAACTGTTTTTT. This translates into CSVGGLGGLVEKLFF.

This clonotype was counted ten times or more. The chain is built from TRBV5-6 and TRBJ2-1, with TRBD1 as a possible D gene (5 bases). CDR1 SGHDT and CDR2 YYEEEE come from the germline V gene. V lost 4 bases, J lost 5 bases, and 19 bases lay in between. CDR3 length equals 16 residues. CDR3 protein: CASSALRKGFDNEQFF. Written as DNA, the CDR3 is TGTGCCAGCAGCGCCCTGAGAAAGGGGTTCGACAATGAGCAGTTCTTC.

V is TRBV2 and J is TRBJ2-7; D gene uncertain. This CDR3 has 14 amino acids. Trimming left V 3 bases short and J 2 bases short, with 11 bases between. Germline CDR1 SNHLY, CDR2 FYNNEI. DNA of the CDR3: TGTGCCAGCAGTGACCTAGGGTACGCCTACGAGCAGTACTTC. Protein product: CASSDLGYAYEQYF.

The V gene is TRBV19, the J gene TRBJ1-5; D is ambiguous. Germline lookup yields CDR1 LNHDA and CDR2 SQIVND (reference sequence). The CDR3 is 15 amino acids. The ends were cut back, 5 bases at V and 2 bases at J, with 13 bases in the middle. The chain's CDR3 is CASSAYYSGNQPQHF. CDR3 bases: TGTGCCAGTAGTGCCTACTACAGCGGCAATCAGCCCCAGCATTTT.

The chain joins TRBV5-6 to TRBJ2-2, with D possibly being TRBD2 (7 bases). The CDR3 has 15 amino acids. V dropped 3 bases and J dropped 4 bases, with 13 bases sitting between them. Germline CDR1 and CDR2: SGHDT and YYEEEE. The CDR3 DNA is TGTGCCAGCAGCTATGGGGGGGGCCCCACCGGGGAGCTGTTTTTT. It codes for CASSYGGGPTGELFF.

This clonotype was detected ten times or more. The chain couples TRBV11-2 to TRBJ2-5; tentatively, D is TRBD2 (6 bases). The germline V gene has CDR1 SGHAT and CDR2 FQNNGV. This CDR3 is built from 14 residues. V lost 7 bases and J 0 bases, leaving 12 bases between the germline ends. CDR3 DNA sequence: TGTGCCAGCACCATGACTAGAAACCAAGAGACCCAGTACTTC. Residues: CASTMTRNQETQYF.

The rearrangement uses TRBV6-2 or TRBV6-3 and TRBJ2-5; D call uncertain. The V gene's germline CDR1 is MNHEY and CDR2 SVGEGT. The CDR3 length is 15 residues. V was pared by 1 base and J by 3 bases, with 12 bases between. In DNA form, the CDR3 reads TGTGCCAGCAGTTACTTGACAAATCGTGAAGAGACCCAGTACTTC. Translating gives CASSYLTNREETQYF.